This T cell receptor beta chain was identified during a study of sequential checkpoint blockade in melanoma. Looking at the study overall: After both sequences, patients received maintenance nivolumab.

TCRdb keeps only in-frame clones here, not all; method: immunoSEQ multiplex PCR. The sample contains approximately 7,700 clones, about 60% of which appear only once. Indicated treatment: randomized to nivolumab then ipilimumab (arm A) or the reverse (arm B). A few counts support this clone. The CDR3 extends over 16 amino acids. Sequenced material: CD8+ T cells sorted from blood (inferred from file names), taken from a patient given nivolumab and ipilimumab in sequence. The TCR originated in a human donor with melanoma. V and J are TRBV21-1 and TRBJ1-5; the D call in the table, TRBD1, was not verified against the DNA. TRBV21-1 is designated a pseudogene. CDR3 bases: TGTGCCAGCAGCCCCCGACATCATCCTCCGCATCAGCCCCAGCATTTT. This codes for CASSPRHHPPHQPQHF.